A selection of T cell receptor beta chains follows, all from one sample in a study of shared clonotypes between healthy human individuals. Method: immunoSEQ multiplex PCR; TCRdb's copy keeps in-frame clones and lacks some. The data hold 1,500,000 or so clones, with more than 95% observed a single time. The sample comprised naive CD4+ T cells sorted from blood. The receptors originated from a man under 40 in good health. Both conserved end residues are part of each CDR3. D genes are given only for firm matches. Expanded clones get a size class; other rows say once, few or many, or leave the size out.

CDR3 protein,CDR3 DNA,D gene,V gene,clone size,J gene
CATSRDRHSQPQHF,TGTGCCACCAGCAGAGACAGGCACAGCCAGCCCCAGCATTTT,.,TRBV15,.,TRBJ1-5
CASSEWGGYMSSPLHF,TGTGCCAGCAGTGAATGGGGAGGATACATGAGTTCACCCCTCCACTTT,.,TRBV2,once,TRBJ1-6
CASSAGDRRGETQYF,TGTGCTAGCAGCGCCGGGGACAGGCGGGGGGAGACCCAGTACTTC,.,TRBV7-7,.,TRBJ2-5
CASSLFWLAGEISYEQYF,TGTGCCAGCAGTTTATTCTGGCTAGCGGGCGAGATTTCCTACGAGCAGTACTTC,TRBD2,TRBV28,.,TRBJ2-7
CASSRGLAGQGEQFF,TGTGCCAGCAGCCGGGGACTAGCGGGACAGGGTGAGCAGTTCTTC,TRBD2,TRBV7-2,.,TRBJ2-1
CASSGDRGFYEQYF,TGTGCCAGCTCAGGGGACAGGGGTTTTTACGAGCAGTACTTC,TRBD1,TRBV28,.,TRBJ2-7
CASSRLRVNQPQHF,TGTGCCAGCAGCCGCCTGAGGGTGAATCAGCCCCAGCATTTT,.,TRBV27,.,TRBJ1-5
CASSPNTGGAEQYF,TGTGCCAGCTCACCCAACACAGGGGGCGCCGAGCAGTACTTC,TRBD1,TRBV18,once,TRBJ2-7
CASSLGLRPNLGTGELFF,TGTGCCAGCAGTTTAGGACTGAGACCCAACCTGGGCACCGGGGAGCTGTTTTTT,.,TRBV27,once,TRBJ2-2
CASSLGLAPGNTIYF,TGTGCCAGCAGCTTGGGTCTAGCTCCTGGAAACACCATATATTTT,.,TRBV5-4,.,TRBJ1-3
CASNPGRGNTGELFF,TGTGCCAGCAACCCCGGTAGGGGGAACACCGGGGAGCTGTTTTTT,.,TRBV5-4,.,TRBJ2-2
CASSTTGYYGYTF,TGTGCCAGCAGTACGACAGGGTACTATGGCTACACCTTC,TRBD1,TRBV28,.,TRBJ1-2
CASSFGRGQGVYEQYF,TGTGCCAGCAGTTTTGGTCGCGGACAGGGGGTTTACGAGCAGTACTTC,TRBD1,TRBV28,.,TRBJ2-7
CASSFLFGSYNEQFF,TGTGCCAGCAGCTTTCTCTTCGGGAGTTACAATGAGCAGTTCTTC,.,TRBV7-8,.,TRBJ2-1
CASSQEGREYYEQYF,TGCGCCAGCAGCCAAGAGGGGCGGGAGTATTACGAGCAGTACTTC,TRBD2,TRBV4-3,once,TRBJ2-7
CASSLAGGEETQYF,TGTGCCAGCAGCTTAGCAGGGGGCGAAGAGACCCAGTACTTC,TRBD1,TRBV11-1,.,TRBJ2-5
CAWKSGPGLVPHEQFF,TGTGCCTGGAAGAGTGGGCCGGGACTAGTTCCGCATGAGCAGTTCTTC,TRBD2,TRBV30,once,TRBJ2-1
CASSLLSGTSGGYNEQFF,TGTGCCAGCTCACTACTCTCCGGGACTAGCGGGGGATACAATGAGCAGTTCTTC,TRBD2,TRBV18,.,TRBJ2-1
CASSARGATNEKLFF,TGTGCCAGCAGCGCCCGGGGGGCGACTAATGAAAAACTGTTTTTT,.,TRBV7-9,.,TRBJ1-4
CASSIAGGPPEQFF,TGTGCCAGCAGTATAGCGGGAGGGCCGCCTGAGCAGTTCTTC,TRBD2,TRBV27,.,TRBJ2-1
CASWSGGPQFF,TGTGCCAGTTGGTCGGGAGGACCGCAGTTCTTC,TRBD2,TRBV19,.,TRBJ2-1
CIILLVKRNTGELFF,TGCATCATTTTACTAGTGAAGAGGAACACCGGGGAGCTGTTTTTT,.,TRBV29-1,.,TRBJ2-2
CASSVQGVEKLFF,TGTGCCAGTAGTGTACAGGGGGTTGAAAAACTGTTTTTT,TRBD1,TRBV19,.,TRBJ1-4
CASRPILDETEAFF,TGTGCCAGCAGGCCCATATTGGATGAGACTGAAGCTTTCTTT,.,TRBV6-1,.,TRBJ1-1
CASSLLSGVTDTQYF,TGTGCCAGCAGCTTACTGAGTGGAGTGACAGATACGCAGTATTTT,.,TRBV5-6,.,TRBJ2-3
CSTFGTSGREGELFF,TGCAGCACGTTCGGGACTAGCGGGAGGGAGGGGGAGCTGTTTTTT,TRBD2,TRBV29-1,.,TRBJ2-2
CASSLEAGVFYEQYF,TGTGCCAGCAGCTTAGAAGCGGGAGTCTTCTACGAGCAGTACTTC,TRBD2,TRBV7-2,.,TRBJ2-7
CASCNLAGGRTGELFF,TGTGCCAGCTGCAATCTAGCGGGAGGACGCACCGGGGAGCTGTTTTTT,TRBD2,TRBV6-4,.,TRBJ2-2
CASSPGTSADTQYF,TGTGCCAGCAGCCCAGGGACTTCGGCAGATACGCAGTATTTT,.,TRBV11-2,once,TRBJ2-3
CASAVPRGEAFF,TGTGCTAGTGCCGTTCCCCGGGGCGAAGCTTTCTTT,.,TRBV12-5,.,TRBJ1-1
CASSLVAGELFF,TGTGCCAGCAGCTTAGTGGCCGGGGAGCTGTTTTTT,.,TRBV11-3,.,TRBJ2-2
CASSEGVSGKYEQYF,TGTGCCAGCAGTGAAGGGGTCAGCGGGAAATACGAGCAGTACTTC,TRBD2,TRBV6-1,.,TRBJ2-7
CASSLEGLWAPGSYNEQFF,TGCGCCAGCAGCTTGGAAGGGTTGTGGGCCCCTGGGTCCTACAATGAGCAGTTCTTC,.,TRBV5-1,.,TRBJ2-1
CASSQDRLAGLPSTDTQYF,TGCGCCAGCAGCCAAGACCGACTAGCGGGCCTACCGAGCACAGATACGCAGTATTTT,TRBD2,TRBV4-1,.,TRBJ2-3